The sequence of this TCR beta chain was determined in a study of OX40 agonist ivuxolimab in advanced cancers. Trimming pared 6 bases from V and 4 bases from J, leaving 12 bases between. CDR1 and CDR2 from the germline V gene are MDHEN and SYDVKM. CDR3 length equals 13 residues. TCRdb's copy holds only in-frame clones and misses some; the assay was immunoSEQ multiplex PCR. The profile covers roughly 35,000 clones, with approximately 78% appearing a single time and roughly 20% taken by the ten largest. The starting material was CD4+ or CD8+ T cells sorted from blood, obtained in a trial of the OX40 agonist ivuxolimab. The sequence came from an adult with an advanced solid tumor such as melanoma, head and neck, liver or kidney cancer. This chain uses TRBV28 with TRBJ1-2; D is unresolved. For the CDR3, the DNA is TGTGCCAGCAGGAAGGGCAGGCCCTATGGCTACACCTTC. It translates to CASRKGRPYGYTF.